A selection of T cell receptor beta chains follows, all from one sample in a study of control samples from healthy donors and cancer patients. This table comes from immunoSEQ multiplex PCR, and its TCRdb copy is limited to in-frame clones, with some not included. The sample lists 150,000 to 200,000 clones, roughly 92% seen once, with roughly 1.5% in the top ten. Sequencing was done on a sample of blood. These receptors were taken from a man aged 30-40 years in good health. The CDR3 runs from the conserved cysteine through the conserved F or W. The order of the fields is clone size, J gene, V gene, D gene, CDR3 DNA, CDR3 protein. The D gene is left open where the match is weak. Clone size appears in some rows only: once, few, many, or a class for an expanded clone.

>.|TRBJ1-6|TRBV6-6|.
TGTGCCAGCAGTTATGTGGAAGATAATTCACCCCTCCACTTT
CASSYVEDNSPLHF
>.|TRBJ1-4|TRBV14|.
TGTGCCAGCAGCCAAGGTTTAATCTGGGGTCCTAATGAAAAACTGTTTTTT
CASSQGLIWGPNEKLFF
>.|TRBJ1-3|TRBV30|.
TGTGCCTGGAGTATCGGGGGGTCCTCTGGAAACACCATATATTTT
CAWSIGGSSGNTIYF
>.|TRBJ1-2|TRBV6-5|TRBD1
TGTGCCAGCAGTTACCGGGACAGGGGGGACTATGGCTACACCTTC
CASSYRDRGDYGYTF
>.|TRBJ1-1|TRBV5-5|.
TGTGCCAGCAGCTTGGCAGGGGCCACTGAAGCTTCCTTT
CASSLAGATEASF
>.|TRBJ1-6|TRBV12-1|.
TGTGCCAGCAGCTCCCTCTTCGCGGCTCTGTTTTCACCCCTCCACTTT
CASSSLFAALFSPLHF
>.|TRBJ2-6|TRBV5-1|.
TGCGCCAGCAGCCGCCGGACCCTTTCCTCTGGGGCCAACGTCCTGACTTTC
CASSRRTLSSGANVLTF
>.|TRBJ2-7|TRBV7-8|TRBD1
TGTGCCAGCAGCAGGGGACAGGGGGTTAGGGAGCAGTACTTC
CASSRGQGVREQYF
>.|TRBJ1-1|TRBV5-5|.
TGTGCCAGCAGCTTGCGGGTCGGCACTGAAGCTTTCTTT
CASSLRVGTEAFF
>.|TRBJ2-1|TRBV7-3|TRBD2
TGTGCCAGCAGCTTAAGAGGGGCTAGCGGGAGGCGGGATGAGCAGTTCTTC
CASSLRGASGRRDEQFF
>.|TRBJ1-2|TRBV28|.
TGTGCCAGCATTCGGGGGGGCGGCTATGGCTACACCTTC
CASIRGGGYGYTF
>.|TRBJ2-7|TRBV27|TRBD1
TGTGCCAGCAGTTGGGGGGACAGGCTCACCTACGAGCAGTACTTC
CASSWGDRLTYEQYF
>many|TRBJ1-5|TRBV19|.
TGTGCCAGTAGGATGCTGGGTTTGGGACAGCCCCAGCATTTT
CASRMLGLGQPQHF
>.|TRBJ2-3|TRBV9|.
TGTGCCAGCAGCGTAGGTTTACAGGGCAGCACAGATACGCAGTATTTT
CASSVGLQGSTDTQYF
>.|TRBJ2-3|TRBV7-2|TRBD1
TGTGCCAGCAGCACAGGACAGGGTACAGATACGCAGTATTTT
CASSTGQGTDTQYF
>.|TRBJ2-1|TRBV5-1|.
TGCGCCAGCAGCTCACCGCCATTACAGGGTGATGAGCAGTTCTTC
CASSSPPLQGDEQFF
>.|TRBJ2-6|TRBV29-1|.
TGCAGCGTTAGGGGGGGAACGACTGGGGCCAACGTCCTGACTTTC
CSVRGGTTGANVLTF
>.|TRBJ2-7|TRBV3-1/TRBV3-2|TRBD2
TGTGCCAGCAGTTCACTAGCGGCGTCCTACGAGCAGTACTTC
CASSSLAASYEQYF
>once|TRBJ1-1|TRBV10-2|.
TGCGCCAGCAGTGCCGGGTCCTACCCTGAAGCTTTCTTT
CASSAGSYPEAFF
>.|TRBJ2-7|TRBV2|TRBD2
TGTGCCAGCAGTGAAGCGCGGAGCGGGGGGTCCTCCTACGAGCAGTACTTC
CASSEARSGGSSYEQYF
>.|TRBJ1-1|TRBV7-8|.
TGTGCCAGCAGCTTAAAATCAAGGACTGAAGCTTTCTTT
CASSLKSRTEAFF
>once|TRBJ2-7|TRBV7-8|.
TGTGCCAGCAGCTTCAGGGAGGACGAGCAGTACTTC
CASSFREDEQYF
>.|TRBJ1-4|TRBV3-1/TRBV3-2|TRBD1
TGTGCCAGCAGTTCCTCGCGAGGGACAGGGTGGGCAACTAATGAAAAACTGTTTTTT
CASSSSRGTGWATNEKLFF
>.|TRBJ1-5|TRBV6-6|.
TGTGCCAGCAGTTACTCAGATTATAGCAATCAGCCCCAGCATTTT
CASSYSDYSNQPQHF
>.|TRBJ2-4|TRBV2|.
TGTGCCGACAAAAAGATCCGGGAAAACATTCAGTACTTC
CADKKIRENIQYF
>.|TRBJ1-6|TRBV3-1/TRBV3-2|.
TGTGCCAGCAGCCAAGGTCAGAGGACACCCCTCCACTTT
CASSQGQRTPLHF
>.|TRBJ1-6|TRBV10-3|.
TGTGCCATCAGTGCTGGAGAGGGGAGGGATAATTCACCCCTCCACTTT
CAISAGEGRDNSPLHF
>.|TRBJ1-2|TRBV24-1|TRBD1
TGTGCCACCAGTGATAGGACAGGGAAGGGCTACACCTTC
CATSDRTGKGYTF
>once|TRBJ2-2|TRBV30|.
TGTGCCTGGAGACCGGACAAGGGAGAGCACCGGGGAGCTGTTTTT
CAWRPDKGEHRGAVF
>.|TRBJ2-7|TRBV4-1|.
TGCGCCAGCAGCCAAGAACAGGGAGCCTACGAGCAGTACTTC
CASSQEQGAYEQYF
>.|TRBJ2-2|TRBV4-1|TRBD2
TGCGCCAGCAGCCTGAAGGAGGCTAGCGGGAGAGGCACCGGGGAGCTGTTTTTT
CASSLKEASGRGTGELFF
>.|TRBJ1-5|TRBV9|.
TGTGCCAGCAGCCCAACGGGGGCCGTGGATCAGCCCCAGCATTTT
CASSPTGAVDQPQHF
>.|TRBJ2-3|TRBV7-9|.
TGTGCCAGCAGCCTTAGACATGAACCCATCGCGCAGTATTTT
CASSLRHEPIAQYF
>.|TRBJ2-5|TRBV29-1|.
TGCAGCGTAGGAGCGAGCCCGGGGGAGACCCAGTACTTC
CSVGASPGETQYF
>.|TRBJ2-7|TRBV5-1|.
TGCGCCAGCAGCTTGGGAGGGACAACCTACGAGCAGTACTTC
CASSLGGTTYEQYF
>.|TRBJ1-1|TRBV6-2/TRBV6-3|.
TGTGCCAGCAGTTACTCATATCGGGCAGTGGCTGAAGCTTTCTTT
CASSYSYRAVAEAFF
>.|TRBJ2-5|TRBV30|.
TGTGCCTGCCCCGGACGTAAAGGGGAGACCCAGTACTTC
CACPGRKGETQYF
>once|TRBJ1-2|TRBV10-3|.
TGTGCCTCTTCAGGGGAAGGGAGATATGGCTACACCTTC
CASSGEGRYGYTF
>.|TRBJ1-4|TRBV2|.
TGTGCCAGCAAGGGAACAGGGAATGAAAAACTGTTTTTT
CASKGTGNEKLFF
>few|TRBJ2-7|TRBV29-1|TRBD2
TGCAGCGTTAGTGGGAGGGCTTACGAGCAGTACTTC
CSVSGRAYEQYF
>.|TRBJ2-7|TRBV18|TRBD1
TGTGCCAGCTCACCACCACTCGGGACAGGGGACGAGCAGTACTTC
CASSPPLGTGDEQYF
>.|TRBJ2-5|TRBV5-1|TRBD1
TGCGCCAGCAGTTACACAGGGGGCCCGGAGACCCAGTACTTC
CASSYTGGPETQYF
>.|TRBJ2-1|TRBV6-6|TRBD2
TGTGCCAGCAGCCCCCCCGGTGGCGGGAGAGGCAATGAGCAGTTCTTC
CASSPPGGGRGNEQFF
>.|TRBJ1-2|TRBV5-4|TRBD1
TGTGCCAGCATCAACAGGGGAAAGGGGGGCTACACCTTC
CASINRGKGGYTF
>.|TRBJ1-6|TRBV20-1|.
TGCAGTGCTAGTGATGTTAAAGGGGTCAAGGGTACCAATTCACCCCTCCACTTT
CSASDVKGVKGTNSPLHF
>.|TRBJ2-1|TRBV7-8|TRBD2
TGTGCCAGCAGCTTAAGGGCGGGAGCTGTCAATGAGCAGTTCTTC
CASSLRAGAVNEQFF
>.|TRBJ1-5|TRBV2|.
TGTGCCAGCAGTGAGATCGGTCCCCAGCATTTT
CASSEIGPQHF
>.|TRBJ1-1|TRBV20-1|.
TGCAGTGCTAGTTTTAGGGGGGAGACTGAAGCTTTCTTT
CSASFRGETEAFF
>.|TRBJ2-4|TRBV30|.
TGTGCCTGGAGTGGTTTCTCGGCCAGGGGGGCAAACATTCAGTACTTC
CAWSGFSARGANIQYF
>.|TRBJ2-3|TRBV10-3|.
TGTGCCATCAGTGAGGTCCGGGATACGCAGTATTTT
CAISEVRDTQYF
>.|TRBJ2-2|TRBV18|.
TGTGCCAGCTCACCCAGGGACTCGAACACCGGGGAGCTGTTTTTT
CASSPRDSNTGELFF
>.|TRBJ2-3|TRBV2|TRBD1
TGTGCCAGCAGTGTTTACGGGACAGCGCAGTATTTT
CASSVYGTAQYF
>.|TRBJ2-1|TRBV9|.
TGTGCCAGCAGCGTCCGAGCGGATTACAATGAGCAGTTCTTC
CASSVRADYNEQFF
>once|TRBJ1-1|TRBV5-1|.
TGCGCCAGCAGCTTGGATCGGGCGGGCTCTAACACTGAAGCTTTCTTT
CASSLDRAGSNTEAFF
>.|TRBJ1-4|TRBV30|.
TGTGCCTGGAGTGTACGTCGGGGGACTAATGAAAAACTGTTTTTT
CAWSVRRGTNEKLFF
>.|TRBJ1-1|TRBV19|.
TGTGCCAGTACCTTATCGCCGTGGACTGAAGCTTTCTTT
CASTLSPWTEAFF